The 14 T cell receptor beta chains presented below share a single source sample, sequenced in a study of blood T cells in healthy people across ages. Together with a sample-barcoded 5' primer, a J-beta primer mix was included in a second PCR lasting roughly 6 to 12 cycles. TCRdb itself ran the 5' RACE reads through MiXCR, one entry per CDR3 protein. The table records about 1,500,000 distinct CDR3 sequences, 40% to 50% of them present only once. Specimen: blood. The receptors stem from a woman younger than 35 in good health.

The chain carries TRBV10-3 and TRBJ2-1; D could derive from TRBD1 or TRBD2 (5 bases each). TRBJ2-7 explains the end of the DNA better; the J call may be wrong. The CDR3 totals 13 residues. Germline V gene data show CDR1 as ENHRY and CDR2 as SYGVKD. CDR3 in amino acids: CAISEGRGDEQYF. The CDR3 region has the DNA TGTGCCATCAGTGAGGGACGGGGCGATGAGCAGTACTTC.

This chain uses TRBV29-1 with TRBJ2-7, with TRBD2 matching 10 bases. V lost 6 bases and J lost 4; bases outside the gene matches: 6. The CDR3 runs 13 residues. The V gene's germline CDR1 is SQVTM and CDR2 ANQGSEA. The CDR3 loop is CSVAGTSDYEQYF. DNA for the CDR3: TGCAGCGTCGCCGGGACTAGCGATTACGAGCAGTACTTC.

This clonotype was seen a few times. This rearrangement joins TRBV3-1 to TRBJ1-2; maybe TRBD1 (5 bases). Trimming left V 1 base short and J 8 bases short, with 17 bases between. Germline-derived CDR1 and CDR2 are LGHDT and YNNKEL (reference sequence). The CDR3 loop spans 15 amino acids. CDR3 DNA: TGTGCCAGCAGCCAAGTGGAAGGGGACCGGACCGGCTACACCTTC. Protein: CASSQVEGDRTGYTF.

This rearrangement joins TRBV9 to TRBJ1-2, with 7 bases that match TRBD1. Germline values: CDR1 SGDLS, CDR2 YYNGEE. This CDR3 comprises 13 residues. Germline trimming cut 5 bases from V and 8 bases from J; bases unmatched to any gene: 9. The CDR3 loop reads CASSSRQGWGYTF. The CDR3 DNA is TGTGCCAGCAGTAGCCGACAGGGTTGGGGCTACACCTTC.

The chain joins TRBV20-1 to TRBJ2-7, with D unclear. Trimming left V 1 base short and J 1 base short, with 8 bases between. The length of the CDR3 is 13 residues. Germline V gene lookup returns CDR1 DFQATT and CDR2 SNEGSKA (reference sequence). In nucleotides, the CDR3 is TGCAGTGCTAGAGCCTTGGGGTCCTACGAGCAGTACTTC. The encoded protein is CSARALGSYEQYF.

This chain links TRBV12-5 with TRBJ2-3; D remains ambiguous. Germline V gene sequence: CDR1 LGHNT, CDR2 FRNRAP. The CDR3 has 13 residues. With 10 bases removed from V and 0 bases from J, the gap between germline ends came to 11 bases. The CDR3 nucleotides read TGTGCTACGGAGAGATCTAGCACAGATACGCAGTATTTT. This translates into CATERSSTDTQYF.

V usage is TRBV6-5 and J usage is TRBJ2-7, with TRBD2 matching over 8 bases. The germline V gene has CDR1 MNHEY and CDR2 SVGAGI. V shed 1 base and J 1 base; nucleotides not matched to a gene: 3. The CDR3 is made up of 15 amino acids. The CDR3 region is CASSYFSGGSYEQYF. In DNA, the CDR3 is TGTGCCAGCAGTTACTTCAGCGGGGGTTCCTACGAGCAGTACTTC.

The chain recombines TRBV3-1 with TRBJ1-2; a possible D gene is TRBD1 (5 bases). Per germline, CDR1 LGHDT and CDR2 YNNKEL (reference sequence). V lost 0 bases and J 6 bases, leaving 11 bases between the germline ends. The CDR3 length is 14 residues. This chain's CDR3 is CASSQDSGDNGYTF. CDR3 sequence (DNA): TGTGCCAGCAGCCAAGATTCGGGGGATAATGGCTACACCTTC.

The CDR3 DNA reads TGCAGCGTTGCCGGGACTAGCGGGAGGGCCTTGGGTCCTGAGCAGTACTTC. Its protein is CSVAGTSGRALGPEQYF. The chain combines TRBV29-1 with TRBJ2-5; TRBD2 agrees at 16 bases. V gave up 4 bases and J gave up 11 bases; unmatched junction bases: 16. This CDR3 is built from 17 residues. Germline V gene sequence: CDR1 SQVTM, CDR2 ANQGSEA.

This clonotype was counted once. The V call is TRBV29-1, the J call TRBJ2-5, with D perhaps TRBD1 (6 bases). The length of the CDR3 is 12 residues. From germline, CDR1 is SQVTM and CDR2 ANQGSEA. V was clipped by 5 bases and J by 1 base, with 8 bases between them. CDR3 DNA sequence: TGCAGCGTTTTAGGGGGCCAAGAGACCCAGTACTTC. Amino acids: CSVLGGQETQYF.

This chain uses TRBV5-1 with TRBJ1-4; 7 positions match TRBD1. V dropped 4 bases and J dropped 3; count of bases not matched to a gene: 9. Germline lookup yields CDR1 SGHRS and CDR2 YFSETQ. The CDR3 extends over 16 amino acids. CDR3 coding DNA: TGCGCCAGCAGCCTGAACAGGGGCGCCCCTAATGAAAAACTGTTTTTT. Translated, it gives CASSLNRGAPNEKLFF.

This clonotype was recorded at least ten times. This chain links TRBV2 with TRBJ2-7, with 11 bases lining up with TRBD2. This CDR3 has 15 amino acids. Germline V lookup: CDR1 SNHLY, CDR2 FYNNEI. Trimming at V came to 1 base and at J to 2 bases, leaving 1 base not matched to a gene. The DNA for the CDR3 is TGTGCCAGCAGTGAAGGACTAGCGGGAACCTACGAGCAGTACTTC. Protein: CASSEGLAGTYEQYF.

This clonotype was seen a few times. The V call is TRBV5-5, the J call TRBJ1-2; possible D gene TRBD1, 5 bases. The CDR3 contains 14 residues. CDR1 is SGHKS and CDR2 is YYEKEE in the germline V gene (reference sequence). Trimming shortened V by 4 bases and J by 2 bases, and 12 bases separated the two germline ends. Here the CDR3 reads CASSSSTVNYGYTF. The CDR3 coding sequence is TGTGCCAGCAGCAGTTCGACAGTAAACTATGGCTACACCTTC.

This clonotype was counted between two and nine times. V and J are TRBV10-2 and TRBJ2-1; D tentatively fits TRBD1 or TRBD2 (5 bases each). Germline CDR1 reads WSHSY; CDR2 reads SAAADI. V was pared by 3 bases and J by 3 bases, with 12 bases between. The CDR3 is 15 amino acids. The CDR3 coding sequence is TGCGCCAGCAGTGACCCGGGGCAGGACTACAATGAGCAGTTCTTC. Residues: CASSDPGQDYNEQFF.